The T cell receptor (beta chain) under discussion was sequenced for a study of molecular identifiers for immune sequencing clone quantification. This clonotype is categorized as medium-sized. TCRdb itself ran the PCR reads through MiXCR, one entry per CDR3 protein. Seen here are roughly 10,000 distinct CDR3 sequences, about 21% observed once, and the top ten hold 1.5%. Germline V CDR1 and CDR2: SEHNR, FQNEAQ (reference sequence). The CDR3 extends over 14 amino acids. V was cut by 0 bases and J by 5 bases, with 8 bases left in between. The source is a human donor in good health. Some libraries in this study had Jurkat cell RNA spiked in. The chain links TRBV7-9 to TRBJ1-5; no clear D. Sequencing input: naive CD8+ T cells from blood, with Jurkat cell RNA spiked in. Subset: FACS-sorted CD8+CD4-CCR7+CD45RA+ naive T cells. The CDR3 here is CASSLAGPHQPQHF. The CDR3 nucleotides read TGTGCCAGCAGCTTAGCTGGGCCCCATCAGCCCCAGCATTTT.